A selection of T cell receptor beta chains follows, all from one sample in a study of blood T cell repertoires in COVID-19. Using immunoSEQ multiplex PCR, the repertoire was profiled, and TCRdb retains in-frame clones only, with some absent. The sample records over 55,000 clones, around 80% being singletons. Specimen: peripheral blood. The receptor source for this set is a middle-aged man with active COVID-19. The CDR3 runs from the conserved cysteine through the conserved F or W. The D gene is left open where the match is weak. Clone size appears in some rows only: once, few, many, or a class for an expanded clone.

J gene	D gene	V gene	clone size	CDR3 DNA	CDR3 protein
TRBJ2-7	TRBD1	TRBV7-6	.	TGTGCCAGCAGCTTAGCGCGTCAGGGGGTGTACGAGCAGTACTTC	CASSLARQGVYEQYF
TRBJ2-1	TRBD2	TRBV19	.	TGTGCCAGTAGTAACGGACTAGCATTAGGATACAATGAGCAGTTCTTC	CASSNGLALGYNEQFF
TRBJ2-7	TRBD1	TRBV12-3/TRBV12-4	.	TGTGCCAGCAGTTTAAGGGACAGAGAGAGGTTC	CASSLRDRERF
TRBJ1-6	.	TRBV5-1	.	TGCGCCAGCAGCCGCGAGGGATACCCGGGTTCACCCCTCCACTTT	CASSREGYPGSPLHF
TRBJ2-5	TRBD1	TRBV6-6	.	TGTGCCAGCAGCCACTCCGGGACAGGGGAGACCCAGTACTTC	CASSHSGTGETQYF
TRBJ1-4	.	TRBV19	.	TGTGCCAGTACCGTCGGGATTAATAATGAAAAACTGTTTTTT	CASTVGINNEKLFF
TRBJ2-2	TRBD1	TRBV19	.	TGTGCCAGTAGTATAAGGGACAGCGACTCCGAGCTGTTTTTT	CASSIRDSDSELFF
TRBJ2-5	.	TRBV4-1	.	TGCGCCAGCAGCCAACCCCTCCGCAGGACTTCCCAAGAGACCCAGTACTTC	CASSQPLRRTSQETQYF
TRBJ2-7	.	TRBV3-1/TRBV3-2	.	TGTGCCAGCAGCCAATATACAGGGAACGAGCAGTACTTC	CASSQYTGNEQYF
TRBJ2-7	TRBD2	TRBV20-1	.	TGCAGTGCTAGTCGAAGCGGGATGGGGGATTACGAGCAGTACTTC	CSASRSGMGDYEQYF
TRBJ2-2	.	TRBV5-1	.	TGCGCCAGCAGCCGGGACACCGGGGAGCTGTTTTTT	CASSRDTGELFF
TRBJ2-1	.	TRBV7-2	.	TGTGCCAGCAGCTTAGACTTTAATGAGCAGTTCTTC	CASSLDFNEQFF
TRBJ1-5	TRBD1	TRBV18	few	TGTGCCAGCTCACCGCTTGGACAGGGGGATCAGCCCCAGCATTTT	CASSPLGQGDQPQHF
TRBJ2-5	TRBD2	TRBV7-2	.	TGTGCCAGCAGCTTTTCCTCACTAGCGGGGGCACAAGAGACCCAGTACTTC	CASSFSSLAGAQETQYF
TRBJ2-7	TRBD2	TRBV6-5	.	TGTGCCAGCAGTCCCGGGGGGGACCCCTCCGAGCAGTACTTC	CASSPGGDPSEQYF
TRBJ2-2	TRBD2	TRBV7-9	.	TGTGCCAGCAGAAGACTAGCGGGGAACACCGGGGAGCTGTTTTTT	CASRRLAGNTGELFF
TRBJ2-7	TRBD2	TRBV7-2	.	TGTGCCAGCAGCTTAGAATCCCTAGCGGGAAACGAGCAGTACTTC	CASSLESLAGNEQYF
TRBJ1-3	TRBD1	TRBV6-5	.	TGTGCCAGCAGTAGGCAGGGGGGTGCTGGAAACACCATATATTTT	CASSRQGGAGNTIYF
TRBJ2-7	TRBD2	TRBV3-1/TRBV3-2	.	TGTGCCAGCAGCCAAGGTAGCGGGGGGGCCTTTAGGTACGAGCAGTACTTC	CASSQGSGGAFRYEQYF
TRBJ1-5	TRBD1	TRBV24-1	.	TGTGCCACCGGTCTCTGTTGTGGCAGGGGGGTAAGCAATCAGCCCCAGCATTTT	CATGLCCGRGVSNQPQHF
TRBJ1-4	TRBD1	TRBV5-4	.	TGTGCCAGCAATAAACAGGGGAGTGAAAAACTGTTTTTT	CASNKQGSEKLFF
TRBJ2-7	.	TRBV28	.	TGTGCCAGCTCAAGGAGGGGGCCCTACGAGCAGTACTTC	CASSRRGPYEQYF
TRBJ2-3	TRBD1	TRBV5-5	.	TGTGCCAGTTGGGGACAGGGGAGGGGCACAGATACGCAGTATTTT	CASWGQGRGTDTQYF
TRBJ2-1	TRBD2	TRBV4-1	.	TGCGCCAGCAGCCAAGTTGACCTGGGGCTAGCGGGAGCCAATGAGCAGTTCTTC	CASSQVDLGLAGANEQFF
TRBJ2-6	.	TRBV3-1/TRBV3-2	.	TGTGCCAGCAGCCCCCAGGGCCCTGGGGCCAACGTCCTGACTTTC	CASSPQGPGANVLTF
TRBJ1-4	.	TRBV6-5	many	TGTGCCAGCAGCCCCGTCCGGGGGGCGGGGGAAAAACTGTTTTTT	CASSPVRGAGEKLFF
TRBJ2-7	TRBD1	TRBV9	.	TGTGCCAGCAGCGCCCGACAGGGTTCCTACGAGCAGTACTTC	CASSARQGSYEQYF
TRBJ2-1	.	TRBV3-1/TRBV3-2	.	TGTGCCAGCAGCCAAGTAGCAGGGGACAATGAGCAGTTCTTC	CASSQVAGDNEQFF
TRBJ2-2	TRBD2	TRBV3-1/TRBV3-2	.	TGTGCCAGCAGCTACGCCGGGACTAGCGGTACCGGGGAGCTGTTTTTT	CASSYAGTSGTGELFF
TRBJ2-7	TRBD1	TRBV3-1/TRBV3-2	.	TGTGCCAGCAGCCGGACAGGGGGCTCTTCCTACGAGCAGTACTTC	CASSRTGGSSYEQYF
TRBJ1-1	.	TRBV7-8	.	TGTGCCAGCAGAGATTTCACGGGGAACACTGAAGCTTTCTTT	CASRDFTGNTEAFF
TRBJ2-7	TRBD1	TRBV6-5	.	TGTGCCAGCAGAAGGGACAGGGGAAGGGGCGAGCAGTACTTC	CASRRDRGRGEQYF
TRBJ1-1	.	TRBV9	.	TGTGCCAGCAGCAGAACAGCGAACACTGAAGCTTTCTTT	CASSRTANTEAFF
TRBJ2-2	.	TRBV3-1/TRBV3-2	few	TGTGCCAGCAGCCCGAGGCAGGGTCAGTACACCGGGGAGCTGTTTTTT	CASSPRQGQYTGELFF
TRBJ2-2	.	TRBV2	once	TGTGCCAGCAGTGTCGGGGGGCCGACCGGGGAGCTGTTTTTT	CASSVGGPTGELFF
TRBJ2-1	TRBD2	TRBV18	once	TGTGCCAGCTCACCACCGGAGCGGGGTTACAATGAGCAGTTCTTC	CASSPPERGYNEQFF
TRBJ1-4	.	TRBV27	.	TGTGCCAGCAGGGCCAGGGTCAACGAAAAACTGTTTTTT	CASRARVNEKLFF
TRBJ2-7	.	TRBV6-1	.	TGTGCCAGCAGTGAAGCCCAGTCCTACGAGCAGTACTTC	CASSEAQSYEQYF
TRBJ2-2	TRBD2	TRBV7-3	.	TGTGCCAGCAGCCCCGACACCGGACTAGGCACCGGGGAGCTGTTTTTT	CASSPDTGLGTGELFF
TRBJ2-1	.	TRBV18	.	TGTGCCAGCTCACCCGAGGTGGGTCACAATGAGCAGTTCTTC	CASSPEVGHNEQFF
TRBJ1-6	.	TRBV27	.	TGTGCCAGCAGTTTTCTTAATTCACCCCTCCACTTT	CASSFLNSPLHF
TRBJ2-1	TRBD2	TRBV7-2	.	TGTGCCAGCAGCTCTAGCGGGGGGGCCAGTGAGCAGTTCTTC	CASSSSGGASEQFF
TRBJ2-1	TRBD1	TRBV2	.	TGTGCCAGCAGTGAAGTGACAGGGGTGGAAGATTTCAATGAGCAGTTCTTC	CASSEVTGVEDFNEQFF
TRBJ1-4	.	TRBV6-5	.	TGTGCCAGCGGGACAAGGGGTTATAATGAAAAACTGTTTTTT	CASGTRGYNEKLFF
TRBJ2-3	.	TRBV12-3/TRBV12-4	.	TGTGCCAGCAGTTTCCGGCGGGGAGATACGCAGTATTTT	CASSFRRGDTQYF
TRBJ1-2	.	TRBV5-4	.	TGTGCCAGCAGCCGGACAGAAGAGTATGGCTACACCTTC	CASSRTEEYGYTF
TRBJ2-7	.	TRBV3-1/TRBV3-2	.	TGTGCCAGCAGCCAAGAGGGCTATATGGAATACGAGCAGTACTTC	CASSQEGYMEYEQYF
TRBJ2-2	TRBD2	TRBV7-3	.	TGTGCCAGCAGCTTAGCGGGAGAGTTCGGGGAGCTGTTTTTT	CASSLAGEFGELFF
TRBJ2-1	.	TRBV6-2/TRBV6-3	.	TGTGCCAGCAGTTACTCCTTCCGGGGTGGCTACAATGAGCAGTTCTTC	CASSYSFRGGYNEQFF
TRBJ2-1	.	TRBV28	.	TGTGCCAGCAGTCCCCGACGGGTACATGAGCAGTTCTTC	CASSPRRVHEQFF
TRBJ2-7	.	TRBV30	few	TGTGCCTGGGGGACTGGGCAGGGAATCACCTCCGAGCAGTACTTC	CAWGTGQGITSEQYF
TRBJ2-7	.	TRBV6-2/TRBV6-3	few	TGTGCCAGCAGTTACTCACAGGCCGGAACCTACGAGCAGTACTTC	CASSYSQAGTYEQYF
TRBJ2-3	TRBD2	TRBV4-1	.	TGCGCCAGCAGCCAACCAAGACTAGCGGGTGGCACAGATACGCAGTATTTT	CASSQPRLAGGTDTQYF
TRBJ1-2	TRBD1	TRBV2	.	TGTGCCAGCTACGGACAGGATGGCTACACCTTC	CASYGQDGYTF
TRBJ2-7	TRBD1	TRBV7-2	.	TGTGCCAGCAGCTTAGGGTGGGGACAGACCTACGAGCAGTACTTC	CASSLGWGQTYEQYF
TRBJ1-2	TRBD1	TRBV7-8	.	TGTGCCAGCAGCTTTGGCACCGGGACAGGGAACTATGGCTACACCTTC	CASSFGTGTGNYGYTF
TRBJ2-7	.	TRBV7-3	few	TGTGCCAGCAGATCAGGGACAACTGTCTACGAGCAGTACTTC	CASRSGTTVYEQYF
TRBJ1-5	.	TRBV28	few	TGTGCCAGCAGACGCGATCAGCCCCAGCATTTT	CASRRDQPQHF
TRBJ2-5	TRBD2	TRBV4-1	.	TGCGCCAGCAGCCAAGAGGCTAGCGGGGGGGCCGGAGAGACCCAGTACTTC	CASSQEASGGAGETQYF
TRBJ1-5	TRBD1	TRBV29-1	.	TGCAGCGCCGGACAGGGGCCGAGTCAGCCCCAGCATTTT	CSAGQGPSQPQHF